This is a list of T cell receptor beta chains from one sample in a study of T cell responses to AZD1222 COVID-19 vaccine. Clones were read by immunoSEQ multiplex PCR, and TCRdb kept only the in-frame ones, dropping some. The sample lists approximately 140,000 clones, 90% to 95% occurring once. The sequences come from peripheral blood, collected on day 0 of AZD1222 vaccination. The receptors shown here come from an adult in good health. Each CDR3 is given with its conserved first and last residue. A D gene is named only where the DNA matches it firmly. Clone size is not always given. Where it is, it says once, few, many or a class for expanded clones.

v_call,clone_size,d_call,j_call,cdr3_nt,cdr3_aa
TRBV6-6,-,-,TRBJ2-7,TGTGCCAGCAGTTACAGTGCGATAGCATCTTACGAGCAGTACTTC,CASSYSAIASYEQYF
TRBV5-6,-,TRBD1,TRBJ2-7,TGTGCCAGCAGCCCCGACCCGTTCGTAGGACAGGGCTCCTCCTACGAGCAGTACTTC,CASSPDPFVGQGSSYEQYF
TRBV4-3,-,TRBD2,TRBJ2-3,TGCGCCAGCAGCCAGGGGACTACGGATACGCAGTATTTT,CASSQGTTDTQYF
TRBV29-1,-,-,TRBJ2-5,TGCAGCGTTGAATCCAGACAAGAGACCCAGTACTTC,CSVESRQETQYF
TRBV9,-,-,TRBJ1-5,TGTGCCAGCAGCGTAGACGAGGAGGTTGCCCAGCATTTT,CASSVDEEVAQHF
TRBV6-2/TRBV6-3,-,TRBD2,TRBJ2-7,TGTGCCAGCAGTTACGGTAGCGGGGAGCAGTACTTC,CASSYGSGEQYF
TRBV12-3/TRBV12-4,-,TRBD2,TRBJ2-1,TGTGCCAGCAGTTTCGTAGCGGGGAGGGAGCAGTTCTTC,CASSFVAGREQFF
TRBV28,-,TRBD1,TRBJ1-4,TGTGCCAGCAGTTTCAGGGGGCATCGTGAAAAACTGTTTTTT,CASSFRGHREKLFF
TRBV4-2,-,TRBD1,TRBJ1-5,TGTGCCAGCAGCCAATCGGCCGGGACAGGACTTCAGCCCCAGCATTTT,CASSQSAGTGLQPQHF
TRBV18,-,TRBD1,TRBJ2-7,TGTGCCAGCTCACTAGGGACAGGGAGCGAGCAGTACTTC,CASSLGTGSEQYF
TRBV6-2/TRBV6-3,-,-,TRBJ2-7,TGTGCCAGCAGTTTCAGTGGCTCCTACGAGCAGTACTTC,CASSFSGSYEQYF
TRBV7-2,-,TRBD1,TRBJ1-2,TGTGCCAGCAGCAATACCGGGACAGGGGAGGCGTTAAGTGGCTACACCTTC,CASSNTGTGEALSGYTF
TRBV19,-,-,TRBJ1-1,TGTGCCAGTGTCGCGCGAGCGAACACTGAAGCTTTCTTT,CASVARANTEAFF
TRBV4-2,few,-,TRBJ1-2,TGTGCCAGCAGCCAAGCCGGAGGCTATGGCTACACCTTC,CASSQAGGYGYTF
TRBV3-1/TRBV3-2,-,TRBD2,TRBJ2-2,TGTGCCAGCCCATCGATTGCGCTAGCGGGAGGGCATCAGGGGGAGCTGTTTTTT,CASPSIALAGGHQGELFF
TRBV2,-,-,TRBJ1-5,TGTGCCAGCAGTGAAAAAGCAGGCAGTCAGCCCCAGCATTTT,CASSEKAGSQPQHF
TRBV16,-,-,TRBJ1-2,TGTGCCAGCAGCCAATCTGTCGGGGCGAACTATGGCTACACCTTC,CASSQSVGANYGYTF
TRBV9,-,-,TRBJ2-2,TGTGCCAGCAGCGCCCTCCTGAACACCGGGGAGCTGTTTTTT,CASSALLNTGELFF
TRBV24-1,-,-,TRBJ2-1,TGTGCCACCAGTGCGGGTAATGAGCAGTTCTTC,CATSAGNEQFF
TRBV7-9,-,-,TRBJ1-2,TGTGCCAGCAGCTTAATACCGTCCTTTGGCTACACCTTC,CASSLIPSFGYTF
TRBV5-1,once,TRBD2,TRBJ2-7,TGCGCCAGCAGCGGGAGGGGCACGGGGGGGCCCTACGAGCAGTACTTC,CASSGRGTGGPYEQYF
TRBV7-9,-,-,TRBJ1-2,TGTGCCAGCAGCGGAATCTCACAGGCGTACCATGACCACACCTTC,CASSGISQAYHDHTF
TRBV12-3/TRBV12-4,-,TRBD2,TRBJ2-7,TGTGCCAGCAGTAGCGGGATCCCCTACGAGCAGTACTTC,CASSSGIPYEQYF
TRBV19,-,-,TRBJ2-1,TGTGCCACCCGCCCGTTGGACGGAGCCAATGAGCAGTTCTTC,CATRPLDGANEQFF
TRBV24-1,-,-,TRBJ1-3,TGTGCCACCAGTGGAGGAGACAGTCAAGGGACAGGAAACACCATATATTTT,CATSGGDSQGTGNTIYF
TRBV7-7,-,TRBD2,TRBJ2-2,TGTGCTAGCGGGACTAGCGGGAACACCGGGGAGCTGTTTTTT,CASGTSGNTGELFF
TRBV2,-,-,TRBJ2-5,TGTGCCAGCAGTGAAGGGGTCCTTGTGGAGACCCAGTACTTC,CASSEGVLVETQYF